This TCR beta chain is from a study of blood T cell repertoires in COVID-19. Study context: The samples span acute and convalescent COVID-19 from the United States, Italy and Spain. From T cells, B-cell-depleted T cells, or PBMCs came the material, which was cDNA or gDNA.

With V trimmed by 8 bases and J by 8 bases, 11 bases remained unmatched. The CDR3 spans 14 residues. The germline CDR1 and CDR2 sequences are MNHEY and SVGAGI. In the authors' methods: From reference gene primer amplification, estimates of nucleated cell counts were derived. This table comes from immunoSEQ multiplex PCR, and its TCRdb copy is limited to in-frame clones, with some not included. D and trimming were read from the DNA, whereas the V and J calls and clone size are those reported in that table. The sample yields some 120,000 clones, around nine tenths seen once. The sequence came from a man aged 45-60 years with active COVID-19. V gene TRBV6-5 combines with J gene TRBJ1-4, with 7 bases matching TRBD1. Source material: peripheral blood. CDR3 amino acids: CASGNRGREEKLFF. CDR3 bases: TGTGCCAGCGGGAACAGGGGTAGAGAGGAAAAACTGTTTTTT.